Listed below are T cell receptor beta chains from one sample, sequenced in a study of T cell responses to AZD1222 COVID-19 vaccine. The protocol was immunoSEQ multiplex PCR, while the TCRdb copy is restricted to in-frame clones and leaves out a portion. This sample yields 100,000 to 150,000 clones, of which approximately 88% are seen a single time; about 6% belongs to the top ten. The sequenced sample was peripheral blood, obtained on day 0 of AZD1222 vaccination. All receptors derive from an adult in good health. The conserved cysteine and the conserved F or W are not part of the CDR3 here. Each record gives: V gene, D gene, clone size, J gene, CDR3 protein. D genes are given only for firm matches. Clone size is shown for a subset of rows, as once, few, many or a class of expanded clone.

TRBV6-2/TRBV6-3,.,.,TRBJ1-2,ASSYLGLPVANGYT
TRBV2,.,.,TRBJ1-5,ASSEAFWNQPQH
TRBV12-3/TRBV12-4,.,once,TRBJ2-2,ASRVRLVF
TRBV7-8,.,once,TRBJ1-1,ASSASGFFMNTEAF
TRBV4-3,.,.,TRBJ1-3,ASSPDVSSGNTIY
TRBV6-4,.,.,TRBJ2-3,ASSDGGATDTQY
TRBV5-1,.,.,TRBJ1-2,ASSLDSGGYGYT
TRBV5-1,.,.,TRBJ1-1,ASSLGLTGSATEAF
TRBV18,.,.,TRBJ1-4,ASSPVANEKLF
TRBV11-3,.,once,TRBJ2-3,ASSLDLEKRQY
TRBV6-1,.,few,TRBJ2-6,ASSEVVGSGANVLT
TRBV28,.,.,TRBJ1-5,ASSSLGGSNQPQH
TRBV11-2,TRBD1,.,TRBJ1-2,ASSFDRGFANYGYT
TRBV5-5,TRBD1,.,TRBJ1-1,ASSLEGAGTEAF
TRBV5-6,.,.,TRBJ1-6,ASSSFSQGGSPLH
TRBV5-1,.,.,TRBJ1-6,ASSLGVDSNSPLH